This T cell receptor (beta chain) was sequenced during a study of early T cells in non-severe SARS-CoV-2 infection. Study-wide background: Whole-blood bulk RNA, unsorted, was sequenced, and chains were unpaired.

TCRdb used MiXCR to reprocess the 5' RACE reads, holding one entry per CDR3 protein. The sample holds 80,000 to 95,000 distinct CDR3 sequences, 16% seen once. A few counts support this clonotype. Germline V lookup: CDR1 SEHNR, CDR2 FQNEAQ (reference sequence). The CDR3 totals 12 residues. V lost 4 bases and J lost 3, with 7 bases in between. This rearrangement joins TRBV7-9 to TRBJ2-7, with D possibly matching TRBD2 (5 bases). The material sequenced was whole blood, taken at baseline. The receptor's source is an adult who was a healthcare worker with PCR-confirmed SARS-CoV-2 infection or an uninfected control (not recorded which). CDR3 loop: CASSSRGYEQYF. The CDR3 coding sequence is TGTGCCAGCAGCTCCCGGGGCTACGAGCAGTACTTC.